This T cell receptor beta chain is from a study of identical twins. Healthy Caucasians were all of the donors. Whole-study findings and limits: Analyses based on zero insertions could be partly confounded by invariant MAIT and iNKT cells.

V was cut by 2 bases and J by 4 bases, with 12 bases left in between. This CDR3 is built from 15 residues. TCRdb used MiXCR to reprocess the 5' RACE reads, holding one entry per CDR3 protein. The profile shows roughly 230,000 distinct CDR3 sequences, roughly 8% of them singletons. The sample holds many counts of this clonotype. Its antigen is not known. These same records also appear under a second study, on yellow fever vaccine responses in identical twins.

The receptor was isolated from a woman under 30 in good health. The sample comprised CD8+ T cells sorted from blood. The V call is TRBV12-3 or TRBV12-4, the J call TRBJ2-1, with D perhaps TRBD1 (6 bases). CDR3 loop: CASSLRVDRYNEQFF. CDR3 in DNA: TGTGCCAGCAGTTTAAGGGTAGACAGGTACAATGAGCAGTTCTTC.